This T cell receptor (beta chain) was observed in a study of T-cell reconstitution after alpha-beta-depleted transplantation in children. Study-level results: Hyperexpanded clones declined; after one year, newly produced T cells mostly supplied diversity. Recipient T cells and thymic progenitors that survived were the source of the high TCRbeta diversity seen at day 60 in some patients.

Unique molecular identifiers were incorporated when the TCRbeta library was constructed. TCRdb called the PCR reads again in MiXCR, with one record for every CDR3 protein. The repertoire holds 600,000 or so distinct CDR3 sequences, roughly 24% seen once, with 11% to 15% in the top ten. This clonotype was counted many times. Its specificity is unknown. V lost 4 bases and J 0 bases, leaving 5 bases between the germline ends. Germline CDR1 and CDR2: DFQATT and SNEGSKA (reference sequence). This CDR3 has 12 residues. The J gene is TRBJ2-3, the V gene TRBV20-1, with D uncertain. The clonotype originates from a boy under two years old who had a stem cell transplant for acute myeloid leukemia, so the T cells may come from the graft donor. The source material was PBMCs, mostly from graft donor cells, sampled 360 days after TCRalphabeta/CD19-depleted stem cell transplant. CDR3 residues: CSAISSTDTQYF. DNA of the CDR3: TGCAGTGCTATCTCTAGCACAGATACGCAGTATTTT.